The T cell receptor beta chain described here comes from a study of CD4 T cells in relation to SARS-CoV-2 and coronaviruses. Whole-study context: After 10 days of antigen culture, PBMC TCR beta CDR3s were sequenced.

For this clone: No antigen is known for it.

Germline V CDR1 and CDR2: MNHNS, SASEGT. V lost 1 base, J lost 9 bases, and 2 bases stayed unmatched. CDR3 size: 15 residues. The repertoire was sequenced with immunoSEQ multiplex PCR; TCRdb's copy has only in-frame clones and lacks some. Altogether 19,000 or so clones are present, around 80% being singletons, with the ten largest covering approximately 19%. CD4+ T cells from unexposed donors were obtained before the COVID-19 pandemic (2011-2018). The cells were cultured for over eight days before CD4+ T cells were isolated. Each well had 2 million to 2.5 million PBMCs in 5% human AB serum with IL-2. Cultures received half-medium IL-2 refreshes on days 3 and 7.

The chain links TRBV6-1 to TRBJ1-6; 11 bases fit TRBD1. Sequences were obtained from CD4+ T cells from PBMCs, cultured in vitro. The clonotype was recovered from a human donor in good health. CDR3 loop: CASSEGTGGVSPLHF. DNA of the CDR3: TGTGCCAGCAGTGAAGGGACAGGGGGCGTTTCACCCCTCCACTTT.